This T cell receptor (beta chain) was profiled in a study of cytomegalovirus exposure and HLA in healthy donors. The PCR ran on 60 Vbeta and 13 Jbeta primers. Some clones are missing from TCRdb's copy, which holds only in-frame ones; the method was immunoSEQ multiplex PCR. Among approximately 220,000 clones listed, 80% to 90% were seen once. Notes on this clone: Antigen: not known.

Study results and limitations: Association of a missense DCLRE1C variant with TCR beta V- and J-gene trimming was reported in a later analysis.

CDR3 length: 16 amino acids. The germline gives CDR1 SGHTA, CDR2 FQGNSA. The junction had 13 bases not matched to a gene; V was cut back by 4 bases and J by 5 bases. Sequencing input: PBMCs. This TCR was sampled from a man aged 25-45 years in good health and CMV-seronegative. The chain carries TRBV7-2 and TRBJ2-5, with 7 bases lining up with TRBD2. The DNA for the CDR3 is TGTGCCAGCAGCTCCCGACCGGGGGGAGCGAGGGAGACCCAGTACTTC. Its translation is CASSSRPGGARETQYF.